This T cell receptor beta chain was documented in a study of beta chain features in type 1 diabetes (dated 2018 in TCRdb). For context, the study as a whole: Mean age, gender distribution, total cell number and subset yield were not different between patients and healthy donors. Whereas all 30 or so donors provided naive and central memory subsets, regulatory and stem cell-like memory subsets were isolated from just 8 patients and roughly eight healthy donors. In the study, TCRB repertoires of sorted circulating CD4+ T cell subsets from recently diagnosed type 1 diabetes patients were compared with those of matched healthy donors. Across all samples, some 100,000,000 sorted cells were examined, and cell number per subset correlated strongly with RNA yield.

The investigation overall reported the following: Type 1 diabetes patients showed a moderate but significant shortening of TCRB CDR3 length in all four CD4+ subsets. Sequencing cDNA rather than genomic DNA could over-represent highly expressing activated cells, although activation and CD3 levels did not differ between groups. Patients with type 1 diabetes made fewer insertions and deleted more nucleotides at VDJ recombination sites, implying thymic rearrangement abnormalities. PCR might favor shorter templates, but patient and control samples were amplified and corrected together, so any skew would affect both groups equally. Because small numbers of individuals were included in the HLA sub-analyses, any influence of HLA type on TCRB rearrangement was left unresolved. The naive, central memory and regulatory TCRB repertoires appeared to resemble one another more closely among patients than among healthy donors.

The High Capacity cDNA Reverse Transcription Kit was used to reverse transcribe all of the isolated RNA, meaning that expressed TCRB transcripts were what got sequenced. Deep immunoSEQ sequencing was applied to naive, central memory and regulatory T cell samples, giving an average of about 3.8 million total reads per sample. Sorted cells were lysed in RLT buffer, and RNA was extracted using DNase-treated RNeasy Micro or Mini kits according to cell number. To prevent cross-contamination, each cell subset was processed individually, whereas patient and healthy donor samples were processed jointly. Using the immunoSEQ multiplex PCR, TCRB sequences were amplified from cDNA into 87-bp fragments spanning the CDR3 region. Sequencing of the amplicons was performed on the Illumina HiSeq platform. The paper's processing steps were these. PCR bias was corrected computationally using synthetic template baselines, and reads within Hamming distance 2 were collapsed, with unmergeable singletons discarded. Reads were aligned against IMGT to assign V, D and J genes, CDR3 length and insertions or deletions at six rearrangement sites. Within each subset, clonotype counts were normalized to sorted cell number, after which true diversity and Gini coefficients were computed with the tcR R package. The overlap coefficient, calculated on TCRB nucleotide sequences, was used to measure repertoire sharing. Out-of-frame TCRB sequences from naive cells were analyzed as a proxy for the pre-selection repertoire. Not all clones reach the TCRdb copy of this immuneACCESS table, which keeps in-frame sequences only. Checked studies attribute under half of the gap to unresolved V genes and leave the rest unexplained. That table furnishes V, J and clone size, whereas the DNA furnished D and trimming. For this sample the table gives a few hundred thousand clones, of which around 14% were detected only once. The ten largest clones capture almost 0.02% of the sample.

The CDR3 contains 13 residues, cysteine and phenylalanine counted. Only the CDR3 DNA is retained, 39 bases long and in frame from the first base. After removal of 7 bases from V and 2 bases from J, the junction retains 7 bases not matched to a gene. The germline V gene specifies SQVTM as CDR1 and ANQGSEA as CDR2. In this sample, this clone turned up a few times. The antigen it binds to is not known. Base quality data are lacking; no much larger clone is found one base away. Each donor gave one peripheral blood draw, about 110 mL on average, collected into heparinised tubes. A BD FACSAria II and a panel including CD45RO, CCR7, CD25, CD127, CD95 and CD27 were used to sort naive, central memory, regulatory and stem cell-like memory CD4+ T cells. Purity was above 98% for every sorted population. PBMCs were isolated immediately by Lymphoprep density gradient centrifugation and stained directly without culture. To minimize batch effects, samples were stained and sorted in pairs, one healthy donor with one patient per experiment.

In this chain, TRBV29-1 is recombined with TRBJ1-1, and TRBD1 matches 7 of the central bases. This sequence was found in a man aged 25 to 40 with type 1 diabetes. Sequencing was done on a sample of naive CD4+ T cells from blood. The cell subset or site label on this specimen signifies: true naive CD4+ T cells. The DNA reads TGCAGCGGCGGACAGGCGGTAAACACTGAAGCTTTCTTT. The resulting protein is CSGGQAVNTEAFF.